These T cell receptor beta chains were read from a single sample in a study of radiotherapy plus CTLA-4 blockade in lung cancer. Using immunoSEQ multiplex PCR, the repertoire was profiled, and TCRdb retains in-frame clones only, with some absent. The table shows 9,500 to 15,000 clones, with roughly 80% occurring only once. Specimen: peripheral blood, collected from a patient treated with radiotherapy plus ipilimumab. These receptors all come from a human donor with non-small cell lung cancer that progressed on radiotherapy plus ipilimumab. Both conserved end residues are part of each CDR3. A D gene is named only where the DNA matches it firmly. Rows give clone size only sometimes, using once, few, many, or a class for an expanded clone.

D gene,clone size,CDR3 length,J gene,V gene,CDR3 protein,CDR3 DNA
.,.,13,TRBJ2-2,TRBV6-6,CATDPGNTGELFF,TGTGCCACTGATCCAGGAAACACCGGGGAGCTGTTTTTT
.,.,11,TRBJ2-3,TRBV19,CASTQTGTQYF,TGTGCCAGTACGCAGACGGGTACGCAGTATTTT
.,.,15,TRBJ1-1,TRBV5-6,CASSSALGILVEAFF,TGTGCCAGCAGCTCGGCGCTCGGGATCTTGGTTGAAGCTTTCTTT
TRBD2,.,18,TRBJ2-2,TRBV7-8,CASSPPIRLAGNTGELFF,TGTGCCAGCAGCCCACCAATCAGACTAGCGGGGAACACCGGGGAGCTGTTTTTT
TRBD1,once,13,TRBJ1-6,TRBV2,CAGGDRNNSPLHF,TGTGCCGGCGGGGACAGGAATAATTCACCCCTCCACTTT
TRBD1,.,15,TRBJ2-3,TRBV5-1,CASSLGQGSTDTQYF,TGCGCCAGCAGCTTGGGACAGGGGAGCACAGATACGCAGTATTTT
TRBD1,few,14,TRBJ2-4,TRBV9,CASSVGGQGNIQYF,TGTGCCAGCAGCGTAGGAGGACAGGGAAACATTCAGTACTTC
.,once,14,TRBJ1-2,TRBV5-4,CASSLQGTNYGYTF,TGTGCCAGCAGCTTGCAAGGGACTAACTATGGCTACACCTTC
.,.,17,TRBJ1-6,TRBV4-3,CASSQGGRGFDNSPLHF,TGCGCCAGCAGCCAAGGGGGACGGGGATTTGATAATTCACCCCTCCACTTT
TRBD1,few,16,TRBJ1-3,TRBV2,CASNTGGDGSGNTIYF,TGTGCCAGTAACACAGGGGGCGACGGCTCTGGAAACACCATATATTTT
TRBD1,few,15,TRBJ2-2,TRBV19,CASSMGTANTGELFF,TGTGCCAGTAGTATGGGGACAGCGAACACCGGGGAGCTGTTTTTT
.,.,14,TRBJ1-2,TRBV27,CASSFRSANYGYTF,TGTGCCAGCAGTTTCCGCTCAGCTAACTATGGCTACACCTTC
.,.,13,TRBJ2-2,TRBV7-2,CASSLGRGDRLFF,TGTGCCAGCAGCTTAGGAAGAGGGGATAGGCTGTTTTTT
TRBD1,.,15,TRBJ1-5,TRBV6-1,CASSVVSGGVQPQHF,TGTGCCAGCAGTGTTGTATCAGGGGGCGTTCAGCCCCAGCATTTT
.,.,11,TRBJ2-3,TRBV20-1,CSAGARDTQYF,TGCAGCGCGGGGGCCCGGGATACGCAGTATTTT
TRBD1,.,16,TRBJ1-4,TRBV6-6,CASSPGTGGTNEKLFF,TGTGCCAGCAGCCCCGGGACAGGGGGGACTAATGAAAAACTGTTTTTT
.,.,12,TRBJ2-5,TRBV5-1,CASGFNIETQYF,TGCGCCAGCGGGTTTAATATAGAGACCCAGTACTTC
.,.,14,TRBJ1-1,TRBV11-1,CASSFGRPTVEAFF,TGTGCCAGCAGCTTTGGGAGGCCCACGGTTGAGGCTTTCTTT
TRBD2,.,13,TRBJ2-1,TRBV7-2,CASSPLAGVAGFF,TGTGCCAGCAGCCCCCTAGCGGGCGTTGCGGGGTTCTTC
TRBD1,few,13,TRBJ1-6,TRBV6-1,CASSRTGDSPLHF,TGTGCCAGCAGTAGGACAGGGGATTCACCCCTCCACTTT
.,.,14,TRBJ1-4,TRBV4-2,CASSQGRANEKLFF,TGTGCCAGCAGCCAAGGGCGGGCTAATGAAAAACTGTTTTTT
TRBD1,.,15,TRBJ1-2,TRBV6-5,CASSNIPTGSYGYTF,TGTGCCAGCAGTAATATACCGACAGGGAGCTATGGCTACACCTTC
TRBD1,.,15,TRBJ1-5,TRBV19,CASSIPGQGDQPQHF,TGTGCCAGTAGTATCCCCGGACAGGGGGATCAGCCCCAGCATTTT
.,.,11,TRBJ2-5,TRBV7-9,CASSLDGTQYF,TGTGCCAGCAGCTTAGATGGGACCCAGTACTTC
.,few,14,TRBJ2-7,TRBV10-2,CASSEGQRPGEQYF,TGCGCCAGCAGTGAGGGACAGCGGCCTGGCGAGCAGTACTTC
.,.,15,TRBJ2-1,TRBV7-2,CASSLEGLSYNEQFF,TGTGCCAGCAGCTTGGAAGGGCTCTCCTACAATGAGCAGTTCTTC
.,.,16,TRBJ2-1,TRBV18,CASSPPRAGSPNEQFF,TGTGCCAGCTCACCTCCGCGGGCAGGTTCGCCCAATGAGCAGTTCTTC
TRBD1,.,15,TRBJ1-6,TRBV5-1,CASSLDGTGRSPLHF,TGCGCCAGCAGCTTGGACGGGACAGGGAGATCACCCCTCCACTTT
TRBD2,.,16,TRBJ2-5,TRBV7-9,CASSLATSGGEETQYF,TGTGCCAGCAGCTTAGCTACTAGCGGGGGGGAAGAGACCCAGTACTTC
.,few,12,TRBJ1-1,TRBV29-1,CSVVGPGVEAFF,TGCAGCGTTGTCGGTCCAGGGGTTGAAGCTTTCTTT
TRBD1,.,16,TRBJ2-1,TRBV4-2,CASSYTTGGLVNEQFF,TGTGCCAGCAGCTATACGACAGGGGGCCTTGTCAATGAGCAGTTCTTC
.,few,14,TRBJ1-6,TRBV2,CVSRPGLGDSPLNF,TGTGTCAGCAGACCGGGCCTTGGGGATTCACCCCTCAACTTT
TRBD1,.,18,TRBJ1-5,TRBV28,CASRGGQGAFNSNQPQHF,TGTGCCAGCAGAGGGGGACAGGGGGCCTTCAATAGCAATCAGCCCCAGCATTTT
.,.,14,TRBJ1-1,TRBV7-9,CASSLPGQNTEAFF,TGTGCCAGCAGCTTACCGGGACAGAACACTGAAGCTTTCTTT
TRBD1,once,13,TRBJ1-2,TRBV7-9,CASSLAQGDGYTF,TGTGCCAGCAGCTTAGCACAGGGGGATGGCTACACCTTC
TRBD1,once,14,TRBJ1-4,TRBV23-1,CASSPTGGGEKLFF,TGCGCCAGCAGTCCCACAGGGGGCGGAGAAAAACTGTTTTTT
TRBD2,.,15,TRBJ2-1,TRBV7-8,CASSLVAGRYNEQFF,TGTGCCAGCAGCTTAGTAGCGGGGAGGTACAATGAGCAGTTCTTC
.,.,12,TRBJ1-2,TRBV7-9,CASSSWIFGYTF,TGTGCCAGCAGCTCCTGGATCTTTGGCTACACCTTC
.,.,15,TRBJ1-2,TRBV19,CASIRRSGGNYGYTF,TGTGCCAGTATCAGGCGGTCGGGAGGGAACTATGGCTACACCTTC
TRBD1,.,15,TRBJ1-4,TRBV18,CASSPNAGQSEKLFF,TGTGCCAGCTCACCAAACGCGGGACAGAGTGAAAAACTGTTTTTT
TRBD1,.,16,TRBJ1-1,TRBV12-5,CASGSGQEIMGTEAFF,TGTGCTAGTGGTTCGGGACAGGAAATAATGGGCACTGAAGCTTTCTTT
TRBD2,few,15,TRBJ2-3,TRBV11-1,CASSPVAGGLLSQYF,TGTGCCAGCAGCCCGGTAGCGGGGGGGCTTCTTTCGCAGTATTTT